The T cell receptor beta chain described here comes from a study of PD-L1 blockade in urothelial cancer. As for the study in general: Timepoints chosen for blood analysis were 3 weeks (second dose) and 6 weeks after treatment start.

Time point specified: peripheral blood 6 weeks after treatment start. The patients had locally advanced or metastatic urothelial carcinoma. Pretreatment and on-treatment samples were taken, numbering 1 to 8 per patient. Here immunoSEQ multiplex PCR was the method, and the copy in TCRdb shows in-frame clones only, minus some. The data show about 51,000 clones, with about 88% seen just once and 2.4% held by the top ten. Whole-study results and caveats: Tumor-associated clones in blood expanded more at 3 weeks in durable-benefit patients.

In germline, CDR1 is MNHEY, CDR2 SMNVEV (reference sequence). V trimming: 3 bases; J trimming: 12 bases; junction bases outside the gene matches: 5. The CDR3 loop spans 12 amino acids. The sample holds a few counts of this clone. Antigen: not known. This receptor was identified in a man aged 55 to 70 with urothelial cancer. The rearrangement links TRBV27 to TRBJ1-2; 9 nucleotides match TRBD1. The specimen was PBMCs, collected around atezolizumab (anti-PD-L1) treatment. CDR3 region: CASSFTGGAHTF. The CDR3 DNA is TGTGCCAGCAGTTTCACAGGGGGCGCGCACACCTTC.